This TCR beta chain was sequenced during a study of immune heterogeneity within non-small cell lung tumors. Study findings and constraints: Local T-cell clonality and local tumor mutational burden correlated moderately but significantly (R around 0.3). The study found high-frequency T-cell receptor beta clonotypes largely distinct between individual patients.

Multiplex PCR (32 V and 13 J primers) was used to amplify the TCR beta CDR3. TCRdb re-analysed the multiplex PCR reads in MiXCR, keeping a single row per CDR3 protein. The data contain roughly 9,800 distinct CDR3 sequences, under 35% of them singletons. This clonotype rates as medium-sized. Its antigen is undetermined. The CDR3 extends over 14 amino acids. V was clipped by 6 bases and J by 5 bases; unmatched bases: 6. TCRs were amplified from 600 ng gDNA of bulk tumor per sample. Several biopsies per primary tumor, spaced far apart, were taken during surgery. With untreated, newly diagnosed non-small cell lung cancer, the patients went on to undergo curative surgery.

Sequencing input: lung tumor tissue. The clonotype was recovered from a man in his sixties with non-small cell lung cancer. This sequence joins TRBV12-3 or TRBV12-4 and TRBJ2-2; 7 bases align to TRBD2. CDR3 protein: CASRSGTGTGELFF. DNA for the CDR3: TGTGCCAGCAGGAGCGGGACGGGAACCGGGGAGCTGTTTTTT.